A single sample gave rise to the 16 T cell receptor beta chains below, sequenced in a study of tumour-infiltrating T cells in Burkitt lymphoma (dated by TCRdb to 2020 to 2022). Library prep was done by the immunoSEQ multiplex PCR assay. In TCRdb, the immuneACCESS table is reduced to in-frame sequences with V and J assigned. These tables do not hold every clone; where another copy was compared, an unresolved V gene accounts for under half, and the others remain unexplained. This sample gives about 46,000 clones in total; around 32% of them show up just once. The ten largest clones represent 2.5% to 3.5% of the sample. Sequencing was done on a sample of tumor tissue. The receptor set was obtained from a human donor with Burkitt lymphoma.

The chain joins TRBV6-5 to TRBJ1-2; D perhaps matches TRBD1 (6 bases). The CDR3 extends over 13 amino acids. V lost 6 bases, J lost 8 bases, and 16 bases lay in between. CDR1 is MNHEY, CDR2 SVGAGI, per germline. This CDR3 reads CASRDTGSEGYTF. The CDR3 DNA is TGTGCCAGCAGGGATACAGGGTCGGAAGGCTACACCTTC.

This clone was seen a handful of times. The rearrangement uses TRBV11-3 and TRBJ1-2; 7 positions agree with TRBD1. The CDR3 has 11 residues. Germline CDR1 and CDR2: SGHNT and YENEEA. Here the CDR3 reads CAPTGPYGYTF. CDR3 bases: TGTGCTCCGACAGGGCCGTATGGCTACACCTTC.

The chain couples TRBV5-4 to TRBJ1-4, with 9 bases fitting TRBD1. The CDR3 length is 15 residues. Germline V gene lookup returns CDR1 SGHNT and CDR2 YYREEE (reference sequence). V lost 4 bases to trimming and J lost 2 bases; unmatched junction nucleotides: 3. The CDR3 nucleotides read TGTGCCAGCAGCCAAGACAGGGGGACTAATGAAAAACTGTTTTTT. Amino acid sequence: CASSQDRGTNEKLFF.

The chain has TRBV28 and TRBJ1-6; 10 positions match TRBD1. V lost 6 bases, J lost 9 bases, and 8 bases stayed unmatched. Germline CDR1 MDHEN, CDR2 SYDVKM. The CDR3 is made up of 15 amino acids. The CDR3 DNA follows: TGTGCCAGCAGACGACAGGGGGCGTCAACTTCACCCCTCCACTTT. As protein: CASRRQGASTSPLHF.

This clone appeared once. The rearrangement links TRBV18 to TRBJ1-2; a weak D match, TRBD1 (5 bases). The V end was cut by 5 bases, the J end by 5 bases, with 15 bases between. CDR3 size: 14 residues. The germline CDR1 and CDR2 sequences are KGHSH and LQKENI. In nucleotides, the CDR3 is TGTGCCAGCTCAGCCGGCAGGGAGGTGTATGGCTACACCTTC. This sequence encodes CASSAGREVYGYTF.

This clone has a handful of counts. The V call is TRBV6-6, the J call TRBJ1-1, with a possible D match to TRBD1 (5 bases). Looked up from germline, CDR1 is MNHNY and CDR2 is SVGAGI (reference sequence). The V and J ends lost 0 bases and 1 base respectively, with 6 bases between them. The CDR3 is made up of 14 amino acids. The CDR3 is CASSYSGGNTEAFF. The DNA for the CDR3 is TGTGCCAGCAGTTACTCTGGGGGGAACACTGAAGCTTTCTTT.

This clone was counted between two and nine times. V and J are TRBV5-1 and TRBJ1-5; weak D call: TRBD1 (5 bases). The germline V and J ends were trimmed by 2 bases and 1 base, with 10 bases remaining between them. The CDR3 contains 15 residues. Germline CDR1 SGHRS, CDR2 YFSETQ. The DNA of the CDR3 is TGCGCCAGCAGCTTTGGGGGTGGCAGCAATCAGCCCCAGCATTTT. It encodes CASSFGGGSNQPQHF.

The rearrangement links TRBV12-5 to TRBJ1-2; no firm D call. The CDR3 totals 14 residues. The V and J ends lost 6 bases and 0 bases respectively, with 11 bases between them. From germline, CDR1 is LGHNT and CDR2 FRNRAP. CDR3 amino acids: CASGLGRSNYGYTF. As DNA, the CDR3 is TGTGCTAGTGGGCTGGGCAGGTCTAACTATGGCTACACCTTC.

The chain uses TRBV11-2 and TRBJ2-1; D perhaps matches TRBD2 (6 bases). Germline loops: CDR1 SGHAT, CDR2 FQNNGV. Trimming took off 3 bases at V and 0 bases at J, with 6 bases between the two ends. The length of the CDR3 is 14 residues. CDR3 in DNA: TGTGCCAGCAGCTTGGGGGGCTCCTACAATGAGCAGTTCTTC. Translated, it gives CASSLGGSYNEQFF.

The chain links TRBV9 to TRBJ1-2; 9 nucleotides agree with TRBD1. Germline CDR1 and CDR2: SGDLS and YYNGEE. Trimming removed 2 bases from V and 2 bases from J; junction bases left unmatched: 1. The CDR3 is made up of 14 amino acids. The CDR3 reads CASSVGTGNYGYTF. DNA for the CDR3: TGTGCCAGCAGCGTGGGGACAGGGAACTATGGCTACACCTTC.

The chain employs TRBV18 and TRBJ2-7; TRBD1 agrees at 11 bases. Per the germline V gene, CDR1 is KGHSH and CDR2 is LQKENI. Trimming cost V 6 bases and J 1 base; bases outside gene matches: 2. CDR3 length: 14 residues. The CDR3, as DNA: TGTGCCAGCTCCCGGGACAGGGGGTCCTACGAGCAGTACTTC. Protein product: CASSRDRGSYEQYF.

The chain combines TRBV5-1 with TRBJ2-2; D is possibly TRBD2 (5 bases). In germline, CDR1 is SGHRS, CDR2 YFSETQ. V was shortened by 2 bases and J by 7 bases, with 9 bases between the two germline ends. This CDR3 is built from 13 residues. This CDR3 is CASSFDGVGELFF. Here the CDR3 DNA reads TGCGCCAGCAGCTTTGACGGGGTCGGGGAGCTGTTTTTT.

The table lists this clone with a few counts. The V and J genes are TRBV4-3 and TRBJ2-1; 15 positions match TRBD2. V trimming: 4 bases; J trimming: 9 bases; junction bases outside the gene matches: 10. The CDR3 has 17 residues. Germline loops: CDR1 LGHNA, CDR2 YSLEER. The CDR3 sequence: CASSPGLAGGFVLEQFF. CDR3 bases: TGCGCCAGCAGCCCAGGACTAGCGGGGGGGTTCGTTCTTGAGCAGTTCTTC.

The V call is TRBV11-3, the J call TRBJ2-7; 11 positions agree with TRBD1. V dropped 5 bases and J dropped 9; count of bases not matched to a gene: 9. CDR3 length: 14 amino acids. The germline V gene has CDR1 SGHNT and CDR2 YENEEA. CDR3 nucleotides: TGTGCCAGCAGCCCCGGACAGGGGGCATTCGCGCAGTACTTC. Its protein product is CASSPGQGAFAQYF.

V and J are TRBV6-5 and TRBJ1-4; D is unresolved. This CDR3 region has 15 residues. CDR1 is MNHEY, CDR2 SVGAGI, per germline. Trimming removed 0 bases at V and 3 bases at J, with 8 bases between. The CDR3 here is CASSYSRASNEKLFF. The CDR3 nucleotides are TGTGCCAGCAGTTACTCGAGGGCGTCTAATGAAAAACTGTTTTTT.

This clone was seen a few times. CDR3 sequence: CASSSTDTQYF. As DNA, the CDR3 is TGTGCCAGCAGCTCCACAGATACGCAGTATTTT. The chain is built from TRBV7-9 and TRBJ2-3, with no clear D. Germline assignment: CDR1 SEHNR and CDR2 FQNEAQ (reference sequence). V was trimmed by 4 bases and J by 2 bases, leaving 1 base between them. This CDR3 is 11 amino acids long.